This T cell receptor (beta chain) was recovered during a study of glioma-infiltrating T cells. Background on the study: Blood libraries targeted about 4- to 11-fold coverage of 900,000 to 1,000,000 T cells.

Notes on the study in general: Patients with low tissue-blood divergence carried a signature set of shared blood CDR3 motifs.

Concerning this clonotype: The antigen is unknown.

Amplification of TCR alpha and beta CDR3 regions from RNA used iRepertoire nested multiplex PCR. TCRdb processed the multiplex PCR reads anew with MiXCR; each CDR3 protein has one entry. The data show more than 300,000 distinct CDR3 sequences, 35% to 45% seen once. This CDR3 comprises 13 residues. Trimming removed 6 bases from V and 3 bases from J, with 9 bases in between. Germline V gene sequence: CDR1 SGHVS, CDR2 FQNEAQ. The sequence came from a human donor with low-grade glioma or glioblastoma, undergoing nonglioma brain surgery, or in good health (not recorded which). Specimen: glioma tissue, nonneoplastic brain tissue, or PBMCs (not recorded which). V is TRBV7-8 and J is TRBJ1-5, with D hard to call. The CDR3 nucleotides are TGTGCCAGCAGAACAGATGTCAATCAGCCCCAGCATTTT. It specifies CASRTDVNQPQHF.